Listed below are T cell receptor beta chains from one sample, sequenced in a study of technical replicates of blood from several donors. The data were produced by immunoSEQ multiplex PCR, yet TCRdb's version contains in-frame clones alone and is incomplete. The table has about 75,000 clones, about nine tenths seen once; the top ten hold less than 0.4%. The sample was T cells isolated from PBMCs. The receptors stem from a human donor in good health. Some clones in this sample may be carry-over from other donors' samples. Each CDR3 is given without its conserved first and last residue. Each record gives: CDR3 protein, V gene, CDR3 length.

ASTLGAGNTEAF	TRBV19	12
ASSTITGSNTEAF	TRBV28	13
ASSGKPGHSGETQY	TRBV2	14
ASSLVPQGAGGYT	TRBV5-1	13
SVDPKTGDYGYT	TRBV29-1	12
ASSLADRAAEQF	TRBV5-1	12
ASSREEGLAVYEQY	TRBV18	14
ASLYVSDTDTQY	TRBV6-1	12
ASSLTGDTGELF	TRBV5-1	12
ASSIRGGRANEQF	TRBV11-3	13
ASSAGTGGAYEQY	TRBV9	13
ASSSPGLGRQPQH	TRBV7-3	13
ASSSSGETQY	TRBV11-3	10
ASRTDRGHQY	TRBV28	10
ASANGGNPYEQY	TRBV11-3	12
ASSPARGLDQETQY	TRBV5-1	14
ASRKPGQHQETQY	TRBV11-2	13
ASSQSTGSNQPQH	TRBV5-1	13
ASSLGIAGGPTYEQY	TRBV28	15
ASSSTVNTGELF	TRBV5-6	12